The 13 T cell receptor beta chains given below trace back to one sample, sequenced in a study of T cell responses to AZD1222 COVID-19 vaccine. Clones were read by immunoSEQ multiplex PCR, and TCRdb kept only the in-frame ones, dropping some. The sample yields tens of thousands of clones, approximately 85% seen once. Source: peripheral blood, taken on day 0 of AZD1222 vaccination. Receptors originate from an adult in good health.

The table lists this clone with a few counts. The J gene is TRBJ2-3, the V gene TRBV6-2 or TRBV6-3, with TRBD2 identical over 8 bases. V shed 3 bases and J 4 bases; nucleotides not matched to a gene: 9. Germline-derived CDR1 and CDR2 are MNHEY and SVGEGT. The CDR3 runs 16 residues. The CDR3 region has the DNA TGTGCCAGCAGTTATAAGCTAGCGGGTCTCGCAGATACGCAGTATTTT. Amino acid sequence: CASSYKLAGLADTQYF.

The V and J genes are TRBV18 and TRBJ2-5; D gene ambiguous. This CDR3 is 15 amino acids long. CDR1 is KGHSH, CDR2 LQKENI, per germline. The germline V and J ends were trimmed by 0 bases and 0 bases, with 8 bases remaining between them. The CDR3 here is CASSPPSTYQETQYF. The CDR3 region has the DNA TGTGCCAGCTCACCACCGAGCACTTACCAAGAGACCCAGTACTTC. Full variable domain (rest looked up from reference TRBV18 and TRBJ2-5): NAGVMQNPRHLVRRRGQEARLRCSPMKGHSHVYWYRQLPEEGLKFMVYLQKENIIDESGMPKERFSAEFPKEGPSILRIQQVVRGDSAAYFCASSPPSTYQETQYFGPGTRLLVL.

This rearrangement joins TRBV28 to TRBJ2-7; a possible D gene is TRBD1 (6 bases). Germline V CDR1 and CDR2: MDHEN, SYDVKM. The CDR3 contains 17 residues. The V and J ends lost 7 bases and 1 base respectively, with 23 bases between them. The CDR3 sequence: CASIQNGPGVSSYEQYF. In nucleotides, the CDR3 is TGTGCCAGCATCCAAAATGGCCCAGGGGTTAGTTCCTACGAGCAGTACTTC.

V usage is TRBV18 and J usage is TRBJ2-7; TRBD1 is a possible D gene (6 bases). Germline-derived CDR1 and CDR2 are KGHSH and LQKENI. With 1 base removed from V and 0 bases from J, the gap between germline ends came to 13 bases. This CDR3 is built from 16 residues. The CDR3 spells CASSPLGQGPSYEQYF. Here the CDR3 DNA reads TGTGCCAGCTCACCACTGGGCCAGGGGCCCTCCTACGAGCAGTACTTC.

The chain is built from TRBV9 and TRBJ2-1; a possible D gene is TRBD2 (5 bases). CDR3 length: 14 amino acids. CDR1 is SGDLS and CDR2 is YYNGEE in the germline V gene. V dropped 0 bases and J dropped 2 bases, with 6 bases sitting between them. CDR3 sequence: CASSVDGTYNEQFF. CDR3 coding DNA: TGTGCCAGCAGCGTAGACGGGACCTACAATGAGCAGTTCTTC.

V usage is TRBV9 and J usage is TRBJ1-3, with 10 bases identical to TRBD1. J gave up 4 bases and V 4 bases, and 8 bases lay outside the gene matches. The CDR3 runs 16 residues. Per germline, CDR1 SGDLS and CDR2 YYNGEE. CDR3 in amino acids: CASSPGGQGTGNTIYF. CDR3 nucleotide sequence: TGTGCCAGCAGCCCGGGGGGACAGGGGACAGGAAACACCATATATTTT.

As DNA, the CDR3 is TGTGCCAGCAGCCCACTCTGGACAGGGAGTACCTACGAGCAGTACTTC. Its translation: CASSPLWTGSTYEQYF. The genes are TRBV7-9 and TRBJ2-7; 8 bases are shared with TRBD1. There are 16 residues in the CDR3. V lost 5 bases, J lost 2 bases, and 11 bases stayed unmatched. CDR1 and CDR2 from the germline V gene are SEHNR and FQNEAQ (reference sequence).

This chain links TRBV7-2 with TRBJ2-7; TRBD2 matches 10 bases. CDR1 is SGHTA and CDR2 is FQGNSA in the germline V gene. There are 16 residues in the CDR3. Trimming cost V 4 bases and J 6 bases; bases outside gene matches: 12. CDR3 in amino acids: CASSSRRAAGGGEQYF. Written as DNA, the CDR3 is TGTGCCAGCAGCTCCCGGCGGGCAGCGGGAGGGGGCGAGCAGTACTTC. The full variable domain, its missing parts supplied by reference TRBV7-2 and TRBJ2-7, is GAGVSQSPSNKVTEKGKDVELRCDPISGHTALYWYRQSLGQGLEFLIYFQGNSAPDKSGLPSDRFSAERTGGSVSTLTIQRTQQEDSAVYLCASSSRRAAGGGEQYFGPGTRLTVT.

This chain joins TRBV10-2 and TRBJ2-3; 8 nucleotides align to TRBD2. The junction had 9 bases not matched to a gene; V was cut back by 11 bases and J by 5 bases. Germline V lookup: CDR1 WSHSY, CDR2 SAAADI. The CDR3 contains 13 residues. The CDR3 DNA follows: TGCGCCTCGATCGGGGGGGGTGGAGATACGCAGTATTTT. Translated, it gives CASIGGGGDTQYF.

This rearrangement joins TRBV10-1 to TRBJ2-5; 10 bases fit TRBD2. This CDR3 comprises 14 residues. Per germline, CDR1 WNHNN and CDR2 SYGVQD (reference sequence). V trimming: 5 bases; J trimming: 9 bases; junction bases outside the gene matches: 9. The CDR3 is CASSPRASGGSQYF. The DNA for the CDR3 is TGCGCCAGCAGTCCCCGGGCTAGCGGGGGATCCCAGTACTTC.

The chain recombines TRBV30 with TRBJ1-1, with 8 nucleotides matching TRBD1. The V gene's germline CDR1 is GTSNPN and CDR2 SVGIG (reference sequence). Germline trimming cut 2 bases from V and 2 bases from J; bases unmatched to any gene: 7. This CDR3 is 15 amino acids long. The CDR3 coding sequence is TGTGCCTGGAGTCATACTCAGGGGGCCAACACTGAAGCTTTCTTT. Translating it yields CAWSHTQGANTEAFF.

The V and J genes are TRBV19 and TRBJ1-2; D gene ambiguous. Deletions cut 7 bases from V and 7 bases from J, with 19 bases between. The CDR3 loop spans 14 amino acids. The V gene's germline CDR1 is LNHDA and CDR2 SQIVND (reference sequence). The CDR3 region is CASNSEGGFSGYTF. The CDR3, as DNA: TGTGCCAGTAATTCGGAGGGAGGCTTTTCTGGCTACACCTTC.

The chain employs TRBV3-1 (or the pseudogene TRBV3-2) and TRBJ1-1, with D possibly matching TRBD1 (5 bases). V was shortened by 4 bases and J by 8 bases, with 14 bases between the two germline ends. This CDR3 has 13 amino acids. From germline, CDR1 is LGHDT and CDR2 YNNKEL (reference sequence). In DNA form, the CDR3 reads TGTGCCAGCAGCCCTACTGGGGCAGGGGAAGCTTTCTTT. Its translation: CASSPTGAGEAFF.